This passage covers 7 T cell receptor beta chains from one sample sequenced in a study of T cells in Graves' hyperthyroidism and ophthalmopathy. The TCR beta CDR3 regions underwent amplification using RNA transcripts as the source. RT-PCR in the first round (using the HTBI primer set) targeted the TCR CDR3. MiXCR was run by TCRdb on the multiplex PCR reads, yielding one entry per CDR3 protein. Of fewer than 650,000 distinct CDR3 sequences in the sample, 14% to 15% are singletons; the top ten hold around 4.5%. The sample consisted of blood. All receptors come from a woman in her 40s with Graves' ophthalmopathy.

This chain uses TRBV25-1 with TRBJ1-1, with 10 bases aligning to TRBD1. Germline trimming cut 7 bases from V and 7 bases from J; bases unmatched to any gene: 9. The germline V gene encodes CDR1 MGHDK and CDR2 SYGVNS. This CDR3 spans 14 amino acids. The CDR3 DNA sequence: TGTGCCAGCAAGCCGGGACAGGGGATATATGAAGCTTTCTTT. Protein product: CASKPGQGIYEAFF.

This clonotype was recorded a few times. CDR3: CASSYSGGNGGYTF. In nucleotides, the CDR3 is TGTGCCAGCAGTTACTCCGGCGGGAACGGAGGCTACACCTTC. The rearrangement joins TRBV6-2 or TRBV6-3 to TRBJ1-2; unclear D gene. The CDR3 has 14 amino acids. The V end lost 0 bases, the J end lost 8 bases, and 13 bases lay between the germline ends. Per germline, CDR1 MNHEY and CDR2 SVGEGT.

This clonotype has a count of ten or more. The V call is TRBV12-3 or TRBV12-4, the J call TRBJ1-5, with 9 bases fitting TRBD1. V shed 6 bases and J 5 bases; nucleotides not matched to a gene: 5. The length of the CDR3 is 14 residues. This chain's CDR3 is CASSHTGGYQPQHF. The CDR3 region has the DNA TGTGCCAGCAGCCATACAGGGGGCTATCAGCCCCAGCATTTT.

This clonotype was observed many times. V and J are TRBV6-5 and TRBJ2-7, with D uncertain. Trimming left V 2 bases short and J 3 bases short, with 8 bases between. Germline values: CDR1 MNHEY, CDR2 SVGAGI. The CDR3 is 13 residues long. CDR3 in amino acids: CASSYGLNYEQYF. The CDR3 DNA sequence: TGTGCCAGCAGTTACGGCCTGAACTACGAGCAGTACTTC.

The CDR3: CASSIEWREVYEQYF. The DNA of the CDR3 is TGTGCCAGTAGTATAGAATGGCGGGAGGTCTACGAGCAGTACTTC. The chain employs TRBV19 and TRBJ2-7, with 8 bases identical to TRBD2. The length of the CDR3 is 15 residues. V dropped 0 bases and J dropped 3; count of bases not matched to a gene: 4. The V gene's germline CDR1 is LNHDA and CDR2 SQIVND (reference sequence).

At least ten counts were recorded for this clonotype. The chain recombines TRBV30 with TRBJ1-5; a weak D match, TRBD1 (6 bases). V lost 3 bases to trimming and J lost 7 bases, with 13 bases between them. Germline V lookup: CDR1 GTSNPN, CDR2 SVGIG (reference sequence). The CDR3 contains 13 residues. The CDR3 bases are TGTGCCTGGAGACAGCCAGGGGCCCAGCCCCAGCATTTT. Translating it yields CAWRQPGAQPQHF.

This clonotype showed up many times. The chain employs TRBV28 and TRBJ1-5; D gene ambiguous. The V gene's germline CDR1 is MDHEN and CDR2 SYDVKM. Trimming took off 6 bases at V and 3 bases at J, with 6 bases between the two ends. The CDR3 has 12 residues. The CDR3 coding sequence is TGTGCCAGCAGCTCCTTCAATCAGCCCCAGCATTTT. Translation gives CASSSFNQPQHF.